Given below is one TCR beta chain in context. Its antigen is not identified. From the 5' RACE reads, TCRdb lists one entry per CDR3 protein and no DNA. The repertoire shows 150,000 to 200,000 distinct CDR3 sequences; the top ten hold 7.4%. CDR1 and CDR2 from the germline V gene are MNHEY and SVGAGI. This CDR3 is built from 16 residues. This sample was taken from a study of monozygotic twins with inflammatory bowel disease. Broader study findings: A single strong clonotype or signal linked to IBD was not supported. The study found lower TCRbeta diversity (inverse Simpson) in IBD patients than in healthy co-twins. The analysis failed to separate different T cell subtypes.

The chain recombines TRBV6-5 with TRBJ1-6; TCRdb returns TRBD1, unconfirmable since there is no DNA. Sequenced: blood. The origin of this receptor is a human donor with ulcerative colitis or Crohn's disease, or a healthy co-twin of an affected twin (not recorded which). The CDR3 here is CASSLGGITYNSPLHF.